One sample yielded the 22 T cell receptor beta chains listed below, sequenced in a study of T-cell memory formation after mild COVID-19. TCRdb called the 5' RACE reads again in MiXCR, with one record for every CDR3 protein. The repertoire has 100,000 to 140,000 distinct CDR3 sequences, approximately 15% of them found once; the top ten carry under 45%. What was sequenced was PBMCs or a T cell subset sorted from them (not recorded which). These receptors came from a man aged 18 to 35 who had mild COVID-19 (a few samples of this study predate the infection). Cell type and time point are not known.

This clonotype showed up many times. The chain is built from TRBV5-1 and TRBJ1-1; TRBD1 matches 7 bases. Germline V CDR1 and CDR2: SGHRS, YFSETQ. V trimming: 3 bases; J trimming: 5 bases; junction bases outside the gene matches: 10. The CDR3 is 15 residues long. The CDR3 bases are TGCGCCAGCAGCTCCAGGACAGGATCTTCGACTGAAGCTTTCTTT. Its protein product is CASSSRTGSSTEAFF.

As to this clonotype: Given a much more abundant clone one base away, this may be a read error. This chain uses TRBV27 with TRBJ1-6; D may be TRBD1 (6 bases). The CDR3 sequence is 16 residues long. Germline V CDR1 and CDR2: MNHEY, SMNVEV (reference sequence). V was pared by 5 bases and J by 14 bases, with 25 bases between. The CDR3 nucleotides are TGTGCCAGCAGTCAGTACGTTACAGGGATTGATTGGGCCCTCCACTTT. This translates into CASSQYVTGIDWALHF.

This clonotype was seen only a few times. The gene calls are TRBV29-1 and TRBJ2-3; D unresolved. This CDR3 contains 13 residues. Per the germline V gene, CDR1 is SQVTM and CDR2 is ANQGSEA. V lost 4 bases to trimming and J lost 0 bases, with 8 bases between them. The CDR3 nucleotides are TGCAGCGTTGTTTATACTAGCACAGATACGCAGTATTTT. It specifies CSVVYTSTDTQYF.

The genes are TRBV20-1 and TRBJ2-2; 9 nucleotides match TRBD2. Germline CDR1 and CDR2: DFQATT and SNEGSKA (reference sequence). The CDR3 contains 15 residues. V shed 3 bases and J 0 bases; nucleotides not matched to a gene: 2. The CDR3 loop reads CSASTSGPNTGELFF. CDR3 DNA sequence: TGCAGTGCTAGTACTAGCGGGCCGAACACCGGGGAGCTGTTTTTT.

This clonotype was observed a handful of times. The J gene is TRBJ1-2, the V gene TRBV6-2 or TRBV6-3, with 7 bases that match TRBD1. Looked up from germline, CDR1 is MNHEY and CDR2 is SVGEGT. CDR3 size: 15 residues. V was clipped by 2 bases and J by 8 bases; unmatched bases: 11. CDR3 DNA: TGTGCCAGCAGTTACCGGGACAGAACGAGGTCGGGCTACACCTTC. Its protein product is CASSYRDRTRSGYTF.

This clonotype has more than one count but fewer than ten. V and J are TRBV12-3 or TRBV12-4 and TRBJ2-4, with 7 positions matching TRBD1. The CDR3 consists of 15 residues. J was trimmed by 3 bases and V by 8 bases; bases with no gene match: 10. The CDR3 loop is CASEGRGRDKNIQYF. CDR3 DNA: TGTGCCAGCGAGGGAAGGGGGCGTGACAAAAACATTCAGTACTTC.

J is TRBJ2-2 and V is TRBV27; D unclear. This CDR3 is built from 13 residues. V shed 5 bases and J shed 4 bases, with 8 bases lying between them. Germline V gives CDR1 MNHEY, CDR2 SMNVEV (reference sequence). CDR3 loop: CASSVSGTGELFF. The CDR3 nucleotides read TGTGCCAGCAGTGTAAGTGGCACCGGGGAGCTGTTTTTT.

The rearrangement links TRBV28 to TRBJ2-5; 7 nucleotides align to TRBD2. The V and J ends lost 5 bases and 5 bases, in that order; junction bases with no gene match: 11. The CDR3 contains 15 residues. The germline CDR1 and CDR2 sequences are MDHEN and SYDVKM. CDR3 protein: CASSPQRLAKETQYF. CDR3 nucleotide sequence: TGTGCCAGCAGTCCACAACGACTAGCAAAGGAGACCCAGTACTTC.

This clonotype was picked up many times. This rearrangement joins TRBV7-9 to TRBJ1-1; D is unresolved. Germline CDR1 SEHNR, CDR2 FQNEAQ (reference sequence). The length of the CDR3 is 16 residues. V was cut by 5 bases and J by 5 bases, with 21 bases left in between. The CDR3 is CASSPTPGPMGTEAFF. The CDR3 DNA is TGTGCCAGCAGCCCAACCCCGGGTCCGATGGGTACTGAAGCTTTCTTT.

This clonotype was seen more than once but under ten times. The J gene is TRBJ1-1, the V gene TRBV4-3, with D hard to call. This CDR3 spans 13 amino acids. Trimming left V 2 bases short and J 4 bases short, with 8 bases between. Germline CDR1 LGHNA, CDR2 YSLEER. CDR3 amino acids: CASSQNRVTEAFF. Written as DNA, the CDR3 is TGCGCCAGCAGCCAAAATCGGGTCACTGAAGCTTTCTTT.

The CDR3 reads CASSLDREIGYTF. The DNA for the CDR3 is TGTGCCAGCAGCCTGGACAGGGAGATTGGCTACACCTTC. The chain links TRBV12-3 or TRBV12-4 to TRBJ1-2; 8 nucleotides line up with TRBD1. The CDR3 has 13 amino acids. V gave up 6 bases and J gave up 7 bases; unmatched junction bases: 7.

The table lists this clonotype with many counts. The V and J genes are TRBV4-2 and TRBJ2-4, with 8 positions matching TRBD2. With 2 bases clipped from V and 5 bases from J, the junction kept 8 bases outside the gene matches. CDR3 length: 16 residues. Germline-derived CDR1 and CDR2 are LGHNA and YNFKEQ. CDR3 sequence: CASSQQPGGAQNIQYF. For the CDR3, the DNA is TGTGCCAGCAGCCAACAGCCCGGGGGGGCCCAAAACATTCAGTACTTC.

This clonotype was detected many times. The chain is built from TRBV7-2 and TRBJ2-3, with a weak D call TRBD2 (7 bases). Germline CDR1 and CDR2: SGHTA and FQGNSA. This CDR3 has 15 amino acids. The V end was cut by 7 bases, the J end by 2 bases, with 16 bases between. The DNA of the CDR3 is TGTGCCAGCAACCCGAGGGGGGGAAACACAGATACGCAGTATTTT. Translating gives CASNPRGGNTDTQYF.

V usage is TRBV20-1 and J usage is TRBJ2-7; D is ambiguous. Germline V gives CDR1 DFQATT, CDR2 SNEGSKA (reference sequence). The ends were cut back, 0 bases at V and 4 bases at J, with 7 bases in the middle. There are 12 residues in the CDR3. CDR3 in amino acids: CSARDMGYEQYF. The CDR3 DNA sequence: TGCAGTGCTAGAGATATGGGTTACGAGCAGTACTTC.

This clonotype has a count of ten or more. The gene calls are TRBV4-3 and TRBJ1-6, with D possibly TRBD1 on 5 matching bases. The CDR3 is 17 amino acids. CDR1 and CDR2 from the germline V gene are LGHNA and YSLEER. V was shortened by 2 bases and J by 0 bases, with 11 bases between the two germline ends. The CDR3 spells CASSQWDSNSYNSPLHF. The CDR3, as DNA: TGCGCCAGCAGCCAATGGGACTCCAACTCCTATAATTCACCCCTCCACTTT.

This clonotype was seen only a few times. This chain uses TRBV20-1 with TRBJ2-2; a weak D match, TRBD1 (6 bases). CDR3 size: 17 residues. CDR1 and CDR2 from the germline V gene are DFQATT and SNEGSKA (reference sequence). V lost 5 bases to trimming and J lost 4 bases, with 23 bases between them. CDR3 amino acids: CSAQPATGSFITGELFF. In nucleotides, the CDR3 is TGCAGTGCTCAACCAGCCACAGGGTCCTTTATCACCGGGGAGCTGTTTTTT.

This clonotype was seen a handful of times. The CDR3 nucleotides read TGTGCCAGCAGCCCTTTCGGGCCGGTGGTGTTCGGGGAGCTGTTTTTT. Protein sequence: CASSPFGPVVFGELFF. The chain carries TRBV3-1 and TRBJ2-2; no firm D call. Trimming removed 4 bases from V and 7 bases from J, with 19 bases in between. The CDR3 spans 16 residues. Germline CDR1 reads LGHDT; CDR2 reads YNNKEL (reference sequence).

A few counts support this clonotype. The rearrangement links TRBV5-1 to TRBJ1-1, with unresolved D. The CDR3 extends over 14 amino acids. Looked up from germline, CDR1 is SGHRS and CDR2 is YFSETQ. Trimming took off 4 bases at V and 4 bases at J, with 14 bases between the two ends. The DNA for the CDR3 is TGCGCCAGCAGCCCTAAAAACATCTTCACTGAAGCTTTCTTT. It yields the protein CASSPKNIFTEAFF.

The CDR3 coding sequence is TGTGCCAGCAGTTTTGTCCCCGATCAGCCCCAGCATTTT. The encoded protein is CASSFVPDQPQHF. This chain connects TRBV12-3 or TRBV12-4 to TRBJ1-5; no firm D call. The CDR3 loop spans 13 amino acids. The V end was cut by 3 bases, the J end by 5 bases, with 8 bases between.

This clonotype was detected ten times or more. CDR3 nucleotide sequence: TGCAGTCCCCGGGACAAAACTGACTATACGCAGTATTTT. Protein: CSPRDKTDYTQYF. V and J are TRBV20-1 and TRBJ2-3; tentative D call: TRBD1 (6 bases). The CDR3 consists of 13 residues. Trimming removed 8 bases at V and 7 bases at J, with 19 bases between. Per the germline V gene, CDR1 is DFQATT and CDR2 is SNEGSKA (reference sequence).

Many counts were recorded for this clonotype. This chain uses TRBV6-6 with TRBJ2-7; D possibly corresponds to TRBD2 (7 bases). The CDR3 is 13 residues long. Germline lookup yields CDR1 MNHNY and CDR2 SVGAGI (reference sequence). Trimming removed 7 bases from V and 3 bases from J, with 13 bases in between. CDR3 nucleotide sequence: TGTGCCAGCACCCTGGGAGGGGGCTACGAGCAGTACTTC. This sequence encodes CASTLGGGYEQYF.

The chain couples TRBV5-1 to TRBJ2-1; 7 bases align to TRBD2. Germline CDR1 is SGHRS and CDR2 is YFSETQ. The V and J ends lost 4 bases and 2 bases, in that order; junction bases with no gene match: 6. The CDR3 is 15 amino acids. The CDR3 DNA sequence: TGCGCCAGCAGCGTAGGGGAGGGTGCCTACAATGAGCAGTTCTTC. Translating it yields CASSVGEGAYNEQFF. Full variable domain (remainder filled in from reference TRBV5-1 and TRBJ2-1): KAGVTQTPRYLIKTRGQQVTLSCSPISGHRSVSWYQQTPGQGLQFLFEYFSETQRNKGNFPGRFSGRQFSNSRSEMNVSTLELGDSALYLCASSVGEGAYNEQFFGPGTRLTVL.